Following are 8 T cell receptor beta chains from one sample sequenced in a study of blood T cell repertoires in COVID-19 (TCRdb year 2020). Library preparation was by the immunoSEQ multiplex PCR assay. This immuneACCESS table, as held by TCRdb, lists in-frame sequences with V and J called but not all clones. Of the missing ones, under half trace to an unresolved V gene in checked studies; the others have no known cause. The sample yields approximately 180,000 clones; 89% were counted once. The ten largest account for around 2% of the sample. Sequenced: PBMCs or T cells enriched from blood (not recorded which). The receptors were gathered from a woman in her thirties or forties with acute COVID-19.

This clone showed up just once. V is TRBV29-1 and J is TRBJ1-2; perhaps TRBD1 as D (5 bases). Germline CDR1 is SQVTM and CDR2 is ANQGSEA. The length of the CDR3 is 15 residues. Between the trimmed V and J ends, which lost 3 bases and 4 bases, there was a span of 18 bases. The CDR3 region is CSVDAPLGGTYGYTF. The CDR3 coding sequence is TGCAGCGTTGACGCCCCACTAGGAGGGACCTATGGCTACACCTTC.

V is TRBV7-2 and J is TRBJ1-6; possible D gene TRBD1, 6 bases. The V end was cut by 2 bases, the J end by 0 bases, with 17 bases between. The CDR3 is made up of 19 amino acids. Germline CDR1 is SGHTA and CDR2 is FQGNSA. DNA for the CDR3: TGTGCCAGCAGCTTACGACAGGCCCTAGGCAGCTCCTATAATTCACCCCTCCACTTT. This codes for CASSLRQALGSSYNSPLHF. Full variable domain (remainder filled in from reference TRBV7-2 and TRBJ1-6): GAGVSQSPSNKVTEKGKDVELRCDPISGHTALYWYRQSLGQGLEFLIYFQGNSAPDKSGLPSDRFSAERTGGSVSTLTIQRTQQEDSAVYLCASSLRQALGSSYNSPLHFGNGTRLTVT.

This clone was seen only once. V usage is TRBV29-1 and J usage is TRBJ2-3; D may be TRBD2 (7 bases). CDR1 and CDR2 (germline): SQVTM, ANQGSEA. The CDR3 is made up of 15 amino acids. V was cut by 0 bases and J by 2 bases, with 12 bases left in between. CDR3 in amino acids: CSVEDRGATTDTQYF. DNA of the CDR3: TGCAGCGTTGAAGATCGGGGGGCCACCACAGATACGCAGTATTTT.

The chain recombines TRBV10-1 with TRBJ1-3; D gene uncertain. Trimming took off 8 bases at V and 4 bases at J, with 9 bases between the two ends. Germline values: CDR1 WNHNN, CDR2 SYGVQD (reference sequence). The CDR3 totals 12 residues. CDR3: CASLTRGNTIYF. The CDR3 region has the DNA TGCGCCAGCCTCACTCGAGGAAACACCATATATTTT.

The V call is TRBV5-1, the J call TRBJ1-6; TRBD1 is a possible D gene (6 bases). The CDR3 loop spans 14 amino acids. The germline V and J ends were trimmed by 4 bases and 6 bases, with 11 bases remaining between them. Germline CDR1 SGHRS, CDR2 YFSETQ. In DNA form, the CDR3 reads TGCGCCAGCAGCCCCGGGACACCTAATTCACCCCTCCACTTT. It is translated as CASSPGTPNSPLHF. The variable domain in full, with the rest retrieved from reference TRBV5-1 and TRBJ1-6, is KAGVTQTPRYLIKTRGQQVTLSCSPISGHRSVSWYQQTPGQGLQFLFEYFSETQRNKGNFPGRFSGRQFSNSRSEMNVSTLELGDSALYLCASSPGTPNSPLHFGNGTRLTVT.

The genes are TRBV18 and TRBJ2-7, with TRBD1 matching 10 bases. Germline lookup yields CDR1 KGHSH and CDR2 LQKENI. The CDR3 contains 16 residues. Trimming took 5 bases from V and 3 from J; bases not matched to a gene: 10. The CDR3 region has the DNA TGTGCCAGCTCATATACTCCCGGGACAGGGGACTACGAGCAGTACTTC. Protein product: CASSYTPGTGDYEQYF.

The gene calls are TRBV25-1 and TRBJ1-1; D is unclear. Germline V gene data show CDR1 as MGHDK and CDR2 as SYGVNS. V dropped 3 bases and J dropped 0 bases, with 8 bases sitting between them. The CDR3 has 14 residues. This CDR3 is CASSEAGLNTEAFF. CDR3 nucleotides: TGTGCCAGCAGTGAGGCAGGCCTGAACACTGAAGCTTTCTTT.

The CDR3 DNA reads TGCAGCGTTGTGGCGCCCCAGAGGGAGACCCAGTACTTC. It codes for CSVVAPQRETQYF. The rearrangement joins TRBV29-1 to TRBJ2-5, with D hard to call. In germline, CDR1 is SQVTM, CDR2 ANQGSEA. Trimming took off 4 bases at V and 5 bases at J, with 14 bases between the two ends. The length of the CDR3 is 13 residues.